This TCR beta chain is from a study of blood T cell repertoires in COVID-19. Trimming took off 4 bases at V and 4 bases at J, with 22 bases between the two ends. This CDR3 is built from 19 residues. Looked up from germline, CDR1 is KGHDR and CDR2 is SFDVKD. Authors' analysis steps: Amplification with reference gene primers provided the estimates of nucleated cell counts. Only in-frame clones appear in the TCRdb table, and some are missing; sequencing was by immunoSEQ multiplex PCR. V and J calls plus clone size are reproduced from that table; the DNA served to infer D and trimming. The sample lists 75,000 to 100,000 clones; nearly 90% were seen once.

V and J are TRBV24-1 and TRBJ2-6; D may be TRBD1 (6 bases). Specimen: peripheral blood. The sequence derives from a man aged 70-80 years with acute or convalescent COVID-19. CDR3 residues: CATSDHPTGAATGANVLTF. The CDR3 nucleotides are TGTGCCACCAGTGACCATCCGACAGGCGCTGCAACCGGGGCCAACGTCCTGACTTTC.